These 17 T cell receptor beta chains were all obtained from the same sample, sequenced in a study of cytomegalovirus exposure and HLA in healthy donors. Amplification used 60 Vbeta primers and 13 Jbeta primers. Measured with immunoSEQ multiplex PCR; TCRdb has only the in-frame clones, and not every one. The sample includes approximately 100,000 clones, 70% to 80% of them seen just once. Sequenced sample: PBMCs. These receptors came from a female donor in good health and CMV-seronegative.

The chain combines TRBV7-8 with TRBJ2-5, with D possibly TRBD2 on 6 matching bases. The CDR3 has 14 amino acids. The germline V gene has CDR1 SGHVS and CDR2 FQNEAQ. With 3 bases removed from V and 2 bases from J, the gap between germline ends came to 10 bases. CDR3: CASSLIAAQETQYF. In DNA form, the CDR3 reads TGTGCCAGCAGCTTGATAGCGGCTCAAGAGACCCAGTACTTC.

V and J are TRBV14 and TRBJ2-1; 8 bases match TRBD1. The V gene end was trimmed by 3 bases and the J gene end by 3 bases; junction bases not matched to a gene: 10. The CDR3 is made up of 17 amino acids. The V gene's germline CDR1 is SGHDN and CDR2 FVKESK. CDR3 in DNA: TGTGCCAGCAGCCAGATGTCCAGGACAGGGTTCTACAATGAGCAGTTCTTC. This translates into CASSQMSRTGFYNEQFF.

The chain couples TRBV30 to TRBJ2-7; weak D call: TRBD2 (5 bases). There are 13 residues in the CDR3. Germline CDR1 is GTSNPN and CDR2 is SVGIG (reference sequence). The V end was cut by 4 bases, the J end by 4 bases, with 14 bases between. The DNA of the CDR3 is TGTGCCTGGAACGGACCGGGAAGGTACGAGCAGTACTTC. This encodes CAWNGPGRYEQYF.

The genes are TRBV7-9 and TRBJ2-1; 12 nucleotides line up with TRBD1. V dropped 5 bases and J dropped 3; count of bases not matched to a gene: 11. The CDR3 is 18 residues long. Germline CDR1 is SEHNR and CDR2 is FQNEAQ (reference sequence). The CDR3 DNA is TGTGCCAGCAGCCCCCCGGGACAGGGGGCCAGGTTCTACAATGAGCAGTTCTTC. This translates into CASSPPGQGARFYNEQFF.

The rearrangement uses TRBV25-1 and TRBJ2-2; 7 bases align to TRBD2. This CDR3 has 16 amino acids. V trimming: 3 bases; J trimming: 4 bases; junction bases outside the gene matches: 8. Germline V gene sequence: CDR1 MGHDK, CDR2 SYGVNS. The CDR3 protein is CASSEGWGGSTGELFF. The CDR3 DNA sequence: TGTGCCAGCAGTGAGGGCTGGGGAGGGTCCACCGGGGAGCTGTTTTTT.

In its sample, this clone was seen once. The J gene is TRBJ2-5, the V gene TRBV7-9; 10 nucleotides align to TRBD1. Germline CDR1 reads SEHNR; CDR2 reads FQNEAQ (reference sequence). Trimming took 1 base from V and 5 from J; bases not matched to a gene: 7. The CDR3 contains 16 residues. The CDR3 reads CASSLEWTGGRETQYF. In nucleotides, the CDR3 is TGTGCCAGCAGCTTAGAGTGGACAGGGGGACGGGAGACCCAGTACTTC.

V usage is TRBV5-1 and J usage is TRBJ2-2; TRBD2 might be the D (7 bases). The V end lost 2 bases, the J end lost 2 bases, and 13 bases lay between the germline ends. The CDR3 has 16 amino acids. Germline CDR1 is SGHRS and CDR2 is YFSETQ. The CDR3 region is CASSFGGGGNTGELFF. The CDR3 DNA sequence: TGCGCCAGCAGCTTTGGCGGCGGGGGCAACACCGGGGAGCTGTTTTTT.

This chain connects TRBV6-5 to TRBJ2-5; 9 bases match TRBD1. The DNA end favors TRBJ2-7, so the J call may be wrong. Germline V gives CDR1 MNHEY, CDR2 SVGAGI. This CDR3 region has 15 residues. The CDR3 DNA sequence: TGTGCCAGCAGAAGGGGACAGGGAGCCTTAACCGAGCAGTACTTC. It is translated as CASRRGQGALTEQYF.

The CDR3 sequence: CASRGQLNTEAFF. The CDR3 DNA follows: TGTGCCAGCAGGGGGCAGTTGAACACTGAAGCTTTCTTT. This rearrangement joins TRBV27 to TRBJ1-1; the D gene is possibly TRBD1 (5 bases). This CDR3 comprises 13 residues. Germline assignment: CDR1 MNHEY and CDR2 SMNVEV (reference sequence). Trimming stripped 6 bases from V and 0 bases from J, with 8 bases between.

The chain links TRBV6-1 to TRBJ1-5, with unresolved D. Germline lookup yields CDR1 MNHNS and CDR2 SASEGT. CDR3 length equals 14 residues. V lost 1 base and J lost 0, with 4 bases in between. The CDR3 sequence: CASSEGYSNQPQHF. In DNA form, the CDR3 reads TGTGCCAGCAGTGAAGGCTATAGCAATCAGCCCCAGCATTTT.

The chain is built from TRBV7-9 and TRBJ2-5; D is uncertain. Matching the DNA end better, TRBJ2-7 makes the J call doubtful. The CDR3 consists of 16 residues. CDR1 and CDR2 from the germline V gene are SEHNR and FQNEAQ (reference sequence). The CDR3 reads CASSGMFSFNNYEQYF. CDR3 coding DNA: TGTGCCAGCAGCGGTATGTTCTCTTTTAATAACTACGAGCAGTACTTC.

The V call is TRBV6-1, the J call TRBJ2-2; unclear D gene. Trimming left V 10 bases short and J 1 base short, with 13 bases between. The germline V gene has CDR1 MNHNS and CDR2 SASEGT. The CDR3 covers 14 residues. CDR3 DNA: TGTGCCATTCTACCCCTCATGAACACCGGGGAGCTGTTTTTT. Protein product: CAILPLMNTGELFF.

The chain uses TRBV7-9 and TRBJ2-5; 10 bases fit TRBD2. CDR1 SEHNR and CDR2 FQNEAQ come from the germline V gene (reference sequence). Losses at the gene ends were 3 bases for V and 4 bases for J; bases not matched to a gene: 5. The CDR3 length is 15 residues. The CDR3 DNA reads TGTGCCAGCAGCTTGGGGCTAGCGGGGGCAGAGACCCAGTACTTC. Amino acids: CASSLGLAGAETQYF.

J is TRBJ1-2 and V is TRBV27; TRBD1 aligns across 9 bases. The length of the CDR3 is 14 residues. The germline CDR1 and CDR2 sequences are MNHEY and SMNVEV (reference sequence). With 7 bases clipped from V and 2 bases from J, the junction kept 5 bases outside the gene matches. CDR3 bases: TGTGCCAGCAAAGACAGGGGGGCCAACTATGGCTACACCTTC. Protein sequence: CASKDRGANYGYTF.

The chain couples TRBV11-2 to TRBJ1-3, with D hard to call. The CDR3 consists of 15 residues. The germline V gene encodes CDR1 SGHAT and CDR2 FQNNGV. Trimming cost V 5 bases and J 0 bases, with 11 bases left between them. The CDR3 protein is CASSLRRGSGNTIYF. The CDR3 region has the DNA TGTGCCAGCAGCCTCAGACGGGGCTCTGGAAACACCATATATTTT. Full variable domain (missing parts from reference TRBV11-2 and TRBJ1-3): EAGVAQSPRYKIIEKRQSVAFWCNPISGHATLYWYQQILGQGPKLLIQFQNNGVVDDSQLPKDRFSAERLKGVDSTLKIQPAKLEDSAVYLCASSLRRGSGNTIYFGEGSWLTVV.

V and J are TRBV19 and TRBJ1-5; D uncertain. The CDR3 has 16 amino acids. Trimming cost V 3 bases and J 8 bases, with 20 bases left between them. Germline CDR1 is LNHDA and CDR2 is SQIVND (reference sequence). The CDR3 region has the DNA TGTGCCAGTAGTATTTTCGACATAACTTACCCTGAGCCCCAGCATTTT. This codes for CASSIFDITYPEPQHF.

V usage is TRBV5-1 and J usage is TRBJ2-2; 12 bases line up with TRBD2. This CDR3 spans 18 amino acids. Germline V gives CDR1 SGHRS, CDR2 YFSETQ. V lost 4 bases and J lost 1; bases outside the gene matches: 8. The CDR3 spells CASSPQTLAGGNTGELFF. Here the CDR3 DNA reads TGCGCCAGCAGCCCCCAAACACTAGCGGGGGGGAACACCGGGGAGCTGTTTTTT.